This TCR beta chain was captured in a study of blood T cell repertoires in COVID-19. Background on the study: Acute and convalescent COVID-19 specimens originated in the United States, Italy and Spain. Sources were T cells, B-cell-depleted T cells, or PBMCs; the material itself was cDNA or gDNA.

Study processing details: From reference gene primer amplification, estimates of nucleated cell counts were derived. Measured with immunoSEQ multiplex PCR; TCRdb has only the in-frame clones, and not every one. The V and J calls and the clone size are those of that table, but D and trimming were determined from the DNA. The repertoire includes some 200,000 clones, around 83% of them detected once, and more than 6.5% sits in the top ten. V gave up 11 bases and J gave up 0 bases; unmatched junction bases: 15. Germline values: CDR1 ENHRY, CDR2 SYGVKD. The CDR3 has 18 amino acids. The TCR comes from a woman of 80 years or more in a cohort sampled during active or convalescent COVID-19. Sequencing used peripheral blood. The chain carries TRBV10-3 and TRBJ2-6; 8 nucleotides align to TRBD1. The DNA of the CDR3 is TGTGCCGTACTAGACCGGGACAGGCCTTACTCTGGGGCCAACGTCCTGACTTTC. This codes for CAVLDRDRPYSGANVLTF.